This TCR beta chain was identified during a study of blood T cell repertoires in COVID-19. Study overall: The United States, Italy and Spain provided the acute and convalescent COVID-19 samples. Sources were T cells, B-cell-depleted T cells, or PBMCs; the material itself was cDNA or gDNA.

Authors' data handling: Using reference gene primer amplification, nucleated cell counts were estimated. Repertoires were generated with immunoSEQ multiplex PCR, while TCRdb's copy carries only in-frame clones and drops some. That table furnishes V, J and clone size, whereas the DNA furnished D and trimming. This sample carries about 110,000 clones, 75% to 90% of them seen once, and the ten largest clones take approximately 4.2%. The V gene lost 3 bases and the J gene lost 4 bases, with 15 bases spanning the gap. This CDR3 is 15 amino acids long. Germline V gives CDR1 MDHEN, CDR2 SYDVKM. V and J are TRBV28 and TRBJ1-2; D is unresolved. The sequenced sample was peripheral blood. The receptor's source is a woman in her fifties or sixties with acute or convalescent COVID-19. In nucleotides, the CDR3 is TGTGCCAGCAGTTTGGTTGGGAGTTTGTCCTATGGCTACACCTTC. It encodes CASSLVGSLSYGYTF.